Below, one T cell receptor (beta chain) is given with its context. The sample is drawn from a study of blood T cell repertoires in COVID-19. Study background: Italy, Spain and the United States were the sources of the convalescent and acute COVID-19 samples. Nucleic acid was either cDNA or gDNA, and it came from T cells, B-cell-depleted T cells, or PBMCs.

As originally analysed: Scientists estimated how many nucleated cells there were by amplifying reference gene primers. Sequenced by immunoSEQ multiplex PCR; TCRdb stores in-frame clones only, minus some. V and J calls plus clone size are reproduced from that table; the DNA served to infer D and trimming. This table has under 300,000 clones, approximately 83% appearing once. Sequencing used peripheral blood. This receptor was obtained from a woman aged 45-65 years who had recovered from COVID-19.

The CDR3 sequence: CASSYLDSSYEQYF. The CDR3 bases are TGTGCCAGCAGTTATCTTGATAGCTCCTACGAGCAGTACTTC. The V gene is TRBV6-5, the J gene TRBJ2-7; no clear D gene. This CDR3 is 14 amino acids long. Trimming stripped 3 bases from V and 0 bases from J, with 9 bases between. Germline V gene sequence: CDR1 MNHEY, CDR2 SVGAGI.